This T cell receptor beta chain was identified during a study of graft-versus-host responses after intestinal transplantation. Across the study: Induction with anti-thymocyte globulin, then tacrolimus and steroids for three to four years, was given to all recipients.

Notes on this clone: The antigen is undetermined.

Germline CDR1 is MNHEY and CDR2 is SMNVEV (reference sequence). CDR3 length: 18 amino acids. V lost 5 bases, J lost 2 bases, and 25 bases lay in between. The repertoire was sequenced with immunoSEQ multiplex PCR; TCRdb's copy has only in-frame clones and lacks some. The sample has about 120,000 clones; about 95% are singletons. The TCR comes from a human donor who received an intestinal transplant. The starting material was unstimulated CD8+ T cells sorted from spleen or lymph node cells, obtained before intestinal transplant. The chain is built from TRBV27 and TRBJ2-7; perhaps TRBD2 as D (5 bases). The chain's CDR3 is CASSSSEGRSDKPYEQYF. As DNA, the CDR3 is TGTGCCAGCAGTAGTTCCGAGGGAAGAAGCGATAAACCCTACGAGCAGTACTTC.